This entry describes one T cell receptor beta chain. The sample comes from a study of Graves' ophthalmopathy and Graves' hyperthyroidism. Amplification of TCR beta CDR3 regions used RNA transcripts. First-round RT-PCR used HTBI primers; second-round multiplex PCR followed. Using its own MiXCR run on the multiplex PCR reads, TCRdb lists one record per CDR3 protein. There are roughly 700,000 distinct CDR3 sequences in the sample; 40% occur only once, and around 40% lies in the top ten. The CDR3 is made up of 13 amino acids. Trimming took off 8 bases at V and 4 bases at J, with 14 bases between the two ends. From germline, CDR1 is SNHLY and CDR2 FYNNEI.

The sequenced sample was peripheral blood. The receptor was isolated from an adult man with Graves' ophthalmopathy. V is TRBV2 and J is TRBJ2-5; D might be TRBD1 (5 bases). The CDR3 nucleotides are TGTGCCAGCGGAGACAGAAAGGGAGAGACCCAGTACTTC. This encodes CASGDRKGETQYF.